This T cell receptor beta chain was sequenced for a study of regulatory T cells in long-lasting Graves disease (dated by TCRdb to about 2021). For context, the study as a whole: Persistent Graves' disease was defined as antithyroid drug treatment for over 5 years with persistently positive TSH receptor autoantibodies. Persistent Graves' disease patients were compared with newly diagnosed Graves' disease patients by peripheral blood TCR sequencing and RNA sequencing. The study was registered as a clinical trial and conducted in China. A total of roughly 33 samples were covered by TCR sequencing, comprising around 13 persistent and approximately 20 newly diagnosed Graves' disease patients. On average, persistent Graves' disease patients in the clinical cohort had been on antithyroid drugs for approximately ten years. General conclusions and limits of the study: Compared with newly diagnosed patients, patients with persistent Graves' disease had lower TCR Shannon entropy and fewer highly expanded clones, which suggests clonal expansion. TRBV28, TRBJ1-2 and TRBJ2-5 were preferentially used in persistent disease, while TRBV20-1 and TRBJ2-1 were favored in newly diagnosed disease. Persistent patients shared more public clonotypes among themselves (around 3,000) than newly diagnosed patients did (roughly 920). As a limitation, the authors acknowledged that the small sample size may reduce accuracy. Sequencing and analysis were limited to the TCR beta chain. Only peripheral blood was studied, because thyroid tissue, the primary lesion, was inaccessible.

Trimming costs V 6 bases and J 1 base, and their ends lie 16 bases apart. The germline V gene (reference sequence) gives CDR1 as DFQATT and CDR2 as SNEGSKA. From the cysteine through the phenylalanine, the CDR3 covers 15 amino acids. Solely the CDR3 DNA is kept, with 45 bases framed from the first base. The time point label, as the study defines it: persistent/refractory GD, antithyroid drugs over 5 years with positive TRAb. For both TCR sequencing and RNA sequencing, RNA was extracted from PBMCs in TRIzol. Graves' disease was diagnosed according to American Thyroid Association guidelines. Recruitment of patients was carried out at an endocrinology department in Xi'an, China. Each patient gave around 9.2 milliliters of peripheral blood, collected in an EDTA anticoagulant tube. Ficoll Paque Plus density gradient separation was used to isolate PBMCs, and no further T cell sorting was done. RNA quality was checked with an Agilent 2100 Bioanalyzer and agarose gel, and concentration with a NanoDrop 2000.

Preparation of the library involved multiplex PCR. The data were produced on an Illumina HiSeq 4000. To build TCR beta libraries, CDR3 regions were amplified by Arm-PCR using iRepertoire HTBI primers. Before sequencing, the PCR products went through gel purification. Concerning the study's data processing: Across samples, 60 to 80 TRBV and 13 to 15 TRBJ segments were identified and used for gene usage analysis of CDR3 amino acid clonotypes. Filtered high-quality paired reads were merged into contigs using COPE and FqMerger. BLAST was used to align contigs to IMGT TRBV, TRBD and TRBJ reference genes, and CDR3 was defined according to IMGT. Any clonotype with a frequency above 0.1% was counted as a highly expanded clone. Repertoire diversity was measured by Shannon entropy, and V-J evenness by the Gini coefficient. Clonotypes shared by more than one individual were considered public. The public reads were reprocessed in TCRdb via fastp at Q25 and MiXCR, keeping in-frame beta chains. Rows with a matching CDR3 protein are joined into one entry that keeps the most common DNA and genes. None of the V and J calls come from the authors' own analysis; TCRdb made them. The sample records under 450,000 distinct CDR3 sequences, around 20% of which are singletons. The top ten clones comprise about a quarter of the sample.

A word on this clonotype: Its antigen has not been determined. One base away there is no much larger clone; base qualities are not given.

The rearrangement joined TRBV20-1 to TRBJ1-5; the D segment could be TRBD1, given 5 matching bases. This sample comprised peripheral blood mononuclear cells (PBMCs), obtained when the disease was refractory, from a patient treated with antithyroid drugs. This clonotype was obtained from a female donor with Graves disease. The DNA is TGCAGTGCCCGGGGGTACGCGGGGAGCAATCAGCCCCAGCATTTT. Its translation is CSARGYAGSNQPQHF.